This TCR beta chain was retrieved from a study of cytomegalovirus exposure and HLA in healthy donors. Study results and caveats: Equally common other TCR beta chains were less clonally expanded than HLA-associated ones, a later analysis found.

V was trimmed by 2 bases and J by 7 bases, leaving 15 bases between them. The CDR3 totals 15 residues. Germline V gives CDR1 MDHEN, CDR2 SYDVKM. With respect to this clone: Its antigen is still unknown.

A multiplex PCR was run with 60 Vbeta primers and 13 Jbeta primers. Assay: immunoSEQ multiplex PCR; the TCRdb copy retains only in-frame clones and omits some. The sample shows 150,000 to 200,000 clones, 77% of them seen only once. The sample consisted of PBMCs. This TCR derives from a woman aged 35 to 49 in good health and CMV-seropositive. The chain uses TRBV28 and TRBJ1-5; tentatively, D is TRBD1 (5 bases). The DNA of the CDR3 is TGTGCCAGCAGTTTACCCTCGACAGTTACCCAGCCCCAGCATTTT. Translating it yields CASSLPSTVTQPQHF.